This T cell receptor (beta chain) stems from a study of blood T cell repertoires in COVID-19. This CDR3 contains 14 residues. Germline-derived CDR1 and CDR2 are SGHAT and FQNNGV. V gave up 5 bases and J gave up 6 bases; unmatched junction bases: 6. Assay used: immunoSEQ multiplex PCR; TCRdb lists only in-frame clones, some missing. This repertoire shows fewer than 200,000 clones, approximately 80% found once; its top ten account for around 8.9%. Seattle's enrolled individuals joined amid active infection and were then monitored longitudinally. The sequenced sample consisted of peripheral blood. The receptor comes from a woman older than 75 with COVID-19, enrolled during active disease. V and J are TRBV11-2 and TRBJ2-7, with 11 bases fitting TRBD1. DNA of the CDR3: TGTGCCAGCAGCACCCGGGACAGGGGGACCGAGCAGTACTTC. Its protein product is CASSTRDRGTEQYF.